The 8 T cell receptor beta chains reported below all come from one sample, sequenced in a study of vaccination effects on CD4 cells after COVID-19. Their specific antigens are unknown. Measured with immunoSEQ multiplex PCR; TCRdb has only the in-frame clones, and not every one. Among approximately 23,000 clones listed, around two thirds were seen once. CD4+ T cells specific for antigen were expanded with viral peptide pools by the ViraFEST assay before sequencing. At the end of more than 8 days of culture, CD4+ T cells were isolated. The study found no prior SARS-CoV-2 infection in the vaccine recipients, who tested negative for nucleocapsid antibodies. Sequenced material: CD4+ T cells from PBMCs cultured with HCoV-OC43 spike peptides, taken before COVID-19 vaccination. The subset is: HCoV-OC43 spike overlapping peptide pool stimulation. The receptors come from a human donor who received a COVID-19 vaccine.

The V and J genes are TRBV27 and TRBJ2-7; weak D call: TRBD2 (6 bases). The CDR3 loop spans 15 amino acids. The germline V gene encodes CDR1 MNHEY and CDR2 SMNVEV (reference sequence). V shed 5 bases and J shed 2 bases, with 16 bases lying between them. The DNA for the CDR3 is TGTGCCAGCAGTACAATCGGTAGCGGCACCTACGAGCAGTACTTC. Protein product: CASSTIGSGTYEQYF.

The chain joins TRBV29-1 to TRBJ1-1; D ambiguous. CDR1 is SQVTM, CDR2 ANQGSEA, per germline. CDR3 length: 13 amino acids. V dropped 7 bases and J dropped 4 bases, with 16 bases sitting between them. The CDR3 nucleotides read TGCAGCGCCCGCGAGGAGGAGGGCACTGAAGCTTTCTTT. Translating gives CSAREEEGTEAFF. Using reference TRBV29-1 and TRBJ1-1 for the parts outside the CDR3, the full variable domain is SAVISQKPSRDICQRGTSLTIQCQVDSQVTMMFWYRQQPGQSLTLIATANQGSEATYESGFVIDKFPISRPNLTFSTLTVSNMSPEDSSIYLCSAREEEGTEAFFGQGTRLTVV.

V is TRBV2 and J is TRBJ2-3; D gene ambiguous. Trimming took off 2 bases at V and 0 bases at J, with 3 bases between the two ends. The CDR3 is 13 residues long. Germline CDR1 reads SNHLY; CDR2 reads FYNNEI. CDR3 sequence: CASSEISTDTQYF. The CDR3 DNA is TGTGCCAGCAGTGAAATAAGCACAGATACGCAGTATTTT.

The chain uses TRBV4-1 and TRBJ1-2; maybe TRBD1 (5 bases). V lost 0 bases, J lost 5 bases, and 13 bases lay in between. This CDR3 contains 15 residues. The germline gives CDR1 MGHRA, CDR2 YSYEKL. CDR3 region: CASSQESGRDYGYTF. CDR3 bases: TGCGCCAGCAGCCAAGAGAGTGGCAGGGATTATGGCTACACCTTC.

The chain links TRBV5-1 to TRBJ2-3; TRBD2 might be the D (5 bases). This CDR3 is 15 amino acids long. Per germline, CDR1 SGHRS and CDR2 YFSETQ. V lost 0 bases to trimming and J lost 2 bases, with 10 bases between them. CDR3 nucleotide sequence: TGCGCCAGCAGCTTGGGGGCTAGCTACACAGATACGCAGTATTTT. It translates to CASSLGASYTDTQYF.

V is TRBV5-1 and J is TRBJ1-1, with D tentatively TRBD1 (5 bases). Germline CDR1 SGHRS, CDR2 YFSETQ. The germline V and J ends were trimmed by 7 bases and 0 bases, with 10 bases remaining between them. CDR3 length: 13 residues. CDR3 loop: CASGGGMNTEAFF. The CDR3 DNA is TGCGCCAGCGGGGGAGGCATGAACACTGAAGCTTTCTTT.

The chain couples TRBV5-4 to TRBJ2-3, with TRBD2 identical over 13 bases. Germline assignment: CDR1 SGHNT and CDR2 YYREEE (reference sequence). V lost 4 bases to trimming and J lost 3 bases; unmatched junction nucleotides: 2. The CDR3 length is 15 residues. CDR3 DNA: TGTGCCAGCAGCACGGGACTAGCGGGGACAGATACGCAGTATTTT. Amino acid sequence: CASSTGLAGTDTQYF.

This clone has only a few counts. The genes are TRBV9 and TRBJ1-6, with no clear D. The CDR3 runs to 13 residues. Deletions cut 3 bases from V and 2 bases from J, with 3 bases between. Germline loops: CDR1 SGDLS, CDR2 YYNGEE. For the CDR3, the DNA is TGTGCCAGCAGCGCCGCCTATAATTCACCCCTCCACTTT. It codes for CASSAAYNSPLHF.